This TCR beta chain is from a study of OX40 agonist ivuxolimab in advanced cancers. General study points: Both blood CD4+ and CD8+ T cells showed clonal growth by week 6 at 0.1 to 3.0 mg/kg. Among the lowest levels of clonal expansion were found in partial responders at 0.1-3.0 mg/kg. Some patients who did not respond also had low normalized T-cell clonal expansion.

With regard to this clone: Antigen unknown.

The CDR3 loop spans 15 amino acids. Per germline, CDR1 MNHEY and CDR2 SMNVEV (reference sequence). V shed 5 bases and J shed 0 bases, with 13 bases lying between them. Assay used: immunoSEQ multiplex PCR; TCRdb lists only in-frame clones, some missing. The table includes about 36,000 clones, about 77% detected once. The chain uses TRBV27 and TRBJ1-2; possibly TRBD1 for D (6 bases). The material sequenced was CD4+ or CD8+ T cells sorted from blood, taken in a trial of the OX40 agonist ivuxolimab. The clonotype comes from an adult with an advanced solid tumor such as melanoma, head and neck, liver or kidney cancer. The CDR3, as DNA: TGTGCCAGCAGTCCAGGGACACCCGCTAACTATGGCTACACCTTC. Translated: CASSPGTPANYGYTF.